This T cell receptor (beta chain) was sequenced during a study of T cell responses to AZD1222 COVID-19 vaccine. Study-wide results and caveats: Baseline serostatus was positive in only a handful of AZD1222 recipients.

To note about this clone: Its specificity is unknown.

This CDR3 comprises 17 residues. CDR1 is MDHEN, CDR2 SYDVKM, per germline. Germline trimming cut 5 bases from V and 9 bases from J; bases unmatched to any gene: 15. Produced via immunoSEQ multiplex PCR; TCRdb's table is partial and in-frame only. The sample comprises 70,000 to 85,000 clones, 86% of which are singletons, and roughly 2.7% rests with the top ten. The clonotype was recovered from an adult in good health. Sequenced here: peripheral blood, sampled on day 0 of AZD1222 vaccination. The chain recombines TRBV28 with TRBJ2-1; 11 bases line up with TRBD2. In DNA form, the CDR3 reads TGTGCCAGCAGTCTAGTGGTAGCGGGAGGGCCCGGCGTTGAGCAGTTCTTC. As protein: CASSLVVAGGPGVEQFF.